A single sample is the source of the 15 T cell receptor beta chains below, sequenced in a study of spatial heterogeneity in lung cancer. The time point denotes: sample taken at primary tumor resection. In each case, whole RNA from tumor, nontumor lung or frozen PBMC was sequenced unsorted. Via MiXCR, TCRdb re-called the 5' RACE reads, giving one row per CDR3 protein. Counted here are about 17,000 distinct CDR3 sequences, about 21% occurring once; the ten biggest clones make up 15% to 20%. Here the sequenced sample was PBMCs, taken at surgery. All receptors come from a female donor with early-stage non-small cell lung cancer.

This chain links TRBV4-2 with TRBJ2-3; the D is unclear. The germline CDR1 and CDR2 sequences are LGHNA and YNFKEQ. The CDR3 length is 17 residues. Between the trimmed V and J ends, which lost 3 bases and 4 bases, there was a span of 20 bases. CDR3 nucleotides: TGTGCCAGCAGCCAGAGTATGGCTAGTCTCATTCCAGATACGCAGTATTTT. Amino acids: CASSQSMASLIPDTQYF.

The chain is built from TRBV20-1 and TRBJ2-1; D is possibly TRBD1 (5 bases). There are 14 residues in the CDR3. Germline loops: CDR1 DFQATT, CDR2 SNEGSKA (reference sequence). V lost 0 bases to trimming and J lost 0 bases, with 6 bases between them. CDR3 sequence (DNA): TGCAGTGCTAGAGAAACAGGCTCCTACAATGAGCAGTTCTTC. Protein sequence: CSARETGSYNEQFF.

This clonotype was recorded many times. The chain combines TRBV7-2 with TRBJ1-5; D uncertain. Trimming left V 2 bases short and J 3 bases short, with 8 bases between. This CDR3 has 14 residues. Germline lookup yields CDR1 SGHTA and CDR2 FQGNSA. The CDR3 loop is CASSLMGNNQPQHF. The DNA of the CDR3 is TGTGCCAGCAGCTTAATGGGGAACAATCAGCCCCAGCATTTT.

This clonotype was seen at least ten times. The CDR3 reads CSARFTGELFF. Written as DNA, the CDR3 is TGCAGTGCCAGATTCACCGGGGAGCTGTTTTTT. The rearrangement joins TRBV20-1 to TRBJ2-2; no clear D gene. Germline CDR1 is DFQATT and CDR2 is SNEGSKA (reference sequence). Deletions cut 6 bases from V and 4 bases from J, with 6 bases between. The CDR3 totals 11 residues.

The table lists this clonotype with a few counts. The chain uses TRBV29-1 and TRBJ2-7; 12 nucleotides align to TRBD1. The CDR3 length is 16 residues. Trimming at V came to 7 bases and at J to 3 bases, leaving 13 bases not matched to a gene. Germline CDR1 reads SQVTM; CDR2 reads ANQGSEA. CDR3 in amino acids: CSAIMTGQGAGYEQYF. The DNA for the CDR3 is TGCAGCGCTATTATGACGGGACAGGGGGCGGGCTACGAGCAGTACTTC.

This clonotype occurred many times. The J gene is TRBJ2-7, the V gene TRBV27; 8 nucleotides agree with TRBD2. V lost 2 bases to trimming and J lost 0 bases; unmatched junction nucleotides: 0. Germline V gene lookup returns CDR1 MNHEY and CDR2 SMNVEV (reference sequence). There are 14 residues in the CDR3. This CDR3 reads CASSLLAGSYEQYF. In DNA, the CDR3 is TGTGCCAGCAGTTTACTAGCGGGCTCCTACGAGCAGTACTTC.

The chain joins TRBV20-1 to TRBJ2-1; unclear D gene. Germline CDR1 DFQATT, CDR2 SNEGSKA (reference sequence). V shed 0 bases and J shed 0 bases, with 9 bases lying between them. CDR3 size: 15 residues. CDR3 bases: TGCAGTGCTAGAGATACGGAGAGCTCCTACAATGAGCAGTTCTTC. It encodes CSARDTESSYNEQFF.

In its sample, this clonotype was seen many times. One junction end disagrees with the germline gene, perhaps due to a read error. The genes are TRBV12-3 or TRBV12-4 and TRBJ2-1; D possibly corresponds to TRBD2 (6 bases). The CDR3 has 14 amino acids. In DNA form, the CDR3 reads TGTGCCAGCAGTTTTGGGGGGATAGGAGATGAACAGTTCTTC. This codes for CASSFGGIGDEQFF.

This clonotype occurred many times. CDR3: CASSPGLAGGIAGELFF. Written as DNA, the CDR3 is TGCGCCAGCAGCCCGGGACTAGCGGGAGGGATCGCCGGGGAGCTGTTTTTT. This chain uses TRBV5-1 with TRBJ2-2; 16 bases are a match to TRBD2. V was pared by 4 bases and J by 6 bases, with 6 bases of the junction left unmatched. CDR1 SGHRS and CDR2 YFSETQ come from the germline V gene. The length of the CDR3 is 17 residues.

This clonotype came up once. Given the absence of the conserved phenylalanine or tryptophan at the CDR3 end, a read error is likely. Written as DNA, the CDR3 is TGTGCCAGCACCCGGACAGAAAACACCGGGGAGCTGTTTTCT. Its translation is CASTRTENTGELFS. The chain links TRBV12-3 or TRBV12-4 to TRBJ2-2, with a weak D call TRBD1 (6 bases). The V end was cut by 7 bases, the J end by 2 bases, with 11 bases between. The CDR3 sequence is 14 residues long.

The CDR3 coding sequence is TGTGCCAGCAGTTCCCGGGAGGGCCATGAGCAGTTCTTC. It codes for CASSSREGHEQFF. This chain links TRBV12-3 or TRBV12-4 with TRBJ2-1; TRBD2 matches 8 bases. The CDR3 runs to 13 residues. The junction had 4 bases not matched to a gene; V was cut back by 4 bases and J by 8 bases.

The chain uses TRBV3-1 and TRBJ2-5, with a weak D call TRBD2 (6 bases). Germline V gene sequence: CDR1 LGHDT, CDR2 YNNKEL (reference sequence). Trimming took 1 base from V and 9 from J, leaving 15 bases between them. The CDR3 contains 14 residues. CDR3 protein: CASSQARSGGAQYF. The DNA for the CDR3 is TGTGCCAGCAGCCAAGCTCGGAGCGGAGGGGCCCAGTACTTC.

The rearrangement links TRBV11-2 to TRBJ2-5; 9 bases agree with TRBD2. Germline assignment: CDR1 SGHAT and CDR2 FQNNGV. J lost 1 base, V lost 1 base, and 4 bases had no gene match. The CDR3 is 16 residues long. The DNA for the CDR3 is TGTGCCAGCAGCTTAGTAGGCGGGGGGGGCCAAGAGACCCAGTACTTC. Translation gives CASSLVGGGGQETQYF.

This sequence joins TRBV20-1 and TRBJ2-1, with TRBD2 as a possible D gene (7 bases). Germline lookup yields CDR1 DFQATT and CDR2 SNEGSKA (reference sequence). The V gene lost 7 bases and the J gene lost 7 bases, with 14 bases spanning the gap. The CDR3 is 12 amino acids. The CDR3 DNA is TGCAGTGGTGGGGGGGCCCAGAATGAGCAGTTCTTC. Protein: CSGGGAQNEQFF.

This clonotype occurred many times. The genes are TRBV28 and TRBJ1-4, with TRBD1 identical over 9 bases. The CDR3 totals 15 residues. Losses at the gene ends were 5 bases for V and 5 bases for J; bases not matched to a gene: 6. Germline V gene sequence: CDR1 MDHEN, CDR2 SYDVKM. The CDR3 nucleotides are TGTGCCAGCAGTCCCGGGACAGGGCGGAATGAAAAACTGTTTTTT. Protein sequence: CASSPGTGRNEKLFF.